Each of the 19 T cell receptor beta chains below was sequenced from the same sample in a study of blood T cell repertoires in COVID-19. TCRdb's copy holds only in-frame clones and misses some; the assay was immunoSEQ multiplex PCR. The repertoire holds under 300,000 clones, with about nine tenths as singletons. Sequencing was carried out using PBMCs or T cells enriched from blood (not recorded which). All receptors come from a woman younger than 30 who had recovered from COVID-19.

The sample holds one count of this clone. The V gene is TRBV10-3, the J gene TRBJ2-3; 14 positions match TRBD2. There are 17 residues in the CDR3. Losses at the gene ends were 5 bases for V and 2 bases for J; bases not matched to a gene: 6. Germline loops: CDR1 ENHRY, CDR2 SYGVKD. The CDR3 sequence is CAISSGTSGGITDTQYF. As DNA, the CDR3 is TGTGCCATCAGTTCCGGGACTAGCGGGGGAATCACAGATACGCAGTATTTT.

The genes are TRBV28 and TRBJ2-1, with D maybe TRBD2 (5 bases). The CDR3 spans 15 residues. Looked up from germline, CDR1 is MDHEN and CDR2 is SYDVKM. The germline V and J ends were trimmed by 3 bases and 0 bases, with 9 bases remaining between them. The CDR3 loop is CASSLGESSYNEQFF. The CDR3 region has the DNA TGTGCCAGCAGTTTGGGAGAGAGCTCCTACAATGAGCAGTTCTTC.

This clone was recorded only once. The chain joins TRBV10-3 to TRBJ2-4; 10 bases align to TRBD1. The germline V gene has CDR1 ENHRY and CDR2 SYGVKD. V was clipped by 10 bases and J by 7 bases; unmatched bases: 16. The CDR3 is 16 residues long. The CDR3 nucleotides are TGTGCCACGGCTCCGGGACAGGGGTTTAATATGAACATTCAGTACTTC. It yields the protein CATAPGQGFNMNIQYF.

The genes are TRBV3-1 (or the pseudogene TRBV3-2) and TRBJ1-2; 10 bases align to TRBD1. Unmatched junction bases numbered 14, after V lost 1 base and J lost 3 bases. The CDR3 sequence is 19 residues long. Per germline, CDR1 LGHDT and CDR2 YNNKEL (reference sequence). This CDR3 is CASSQVRLLRQGADYGYTF. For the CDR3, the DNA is TGTGCCAGCAGCCAAGTCCGACTACTAAGACAGGGGGCTGACTATGGCTACACCTTC.

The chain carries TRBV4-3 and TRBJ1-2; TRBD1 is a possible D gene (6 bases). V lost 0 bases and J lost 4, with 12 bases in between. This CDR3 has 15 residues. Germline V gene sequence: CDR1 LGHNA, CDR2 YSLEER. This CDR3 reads CASSQEGAGGYGYTF. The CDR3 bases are TGCGCCAGCAGCCAAGAGGGGGCGGGGGGCTATGGCTACACCTTC.

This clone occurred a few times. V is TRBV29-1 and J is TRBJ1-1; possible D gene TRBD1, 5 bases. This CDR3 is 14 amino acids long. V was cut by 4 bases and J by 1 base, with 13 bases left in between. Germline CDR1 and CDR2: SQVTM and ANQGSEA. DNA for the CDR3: TGCAGCGTTGGGGGGGACGGCTGGAACACTGAAGCTTTCTTT. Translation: CSVGGDGWNTEAFF.

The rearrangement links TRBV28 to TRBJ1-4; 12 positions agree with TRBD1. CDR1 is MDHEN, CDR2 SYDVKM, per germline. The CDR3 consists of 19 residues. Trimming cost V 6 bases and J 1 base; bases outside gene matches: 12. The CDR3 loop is CASRPPLGQGAKTNEKLFF. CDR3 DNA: TGTGCCAGCAGGCCGCCTCTGGGACAGGGGGCGAAAACTAATGAAAAACTGTTTTTT.

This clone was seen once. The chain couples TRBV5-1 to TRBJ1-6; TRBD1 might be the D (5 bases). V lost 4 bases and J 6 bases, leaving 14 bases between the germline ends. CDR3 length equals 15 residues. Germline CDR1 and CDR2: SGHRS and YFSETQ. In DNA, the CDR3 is TGCGCCAGCAGCCAGACAGAAAGCCCTAATTCACCCCTCCACTTT. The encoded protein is CASSQTESPNSPLHF.

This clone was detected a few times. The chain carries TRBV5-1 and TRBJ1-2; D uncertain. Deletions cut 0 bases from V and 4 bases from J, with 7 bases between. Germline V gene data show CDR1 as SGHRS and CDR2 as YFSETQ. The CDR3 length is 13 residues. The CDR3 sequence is CASSLDRSYGYTF. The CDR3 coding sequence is TGCGCCAGCAGCTTGGATCGCAGCTATGGCTACACCTTC.

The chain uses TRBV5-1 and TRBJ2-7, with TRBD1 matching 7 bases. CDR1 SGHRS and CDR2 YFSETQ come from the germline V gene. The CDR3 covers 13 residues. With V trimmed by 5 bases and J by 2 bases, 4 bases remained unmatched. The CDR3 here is CASSPTGTYEQYF. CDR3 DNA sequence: TGCGCCAGCAGTCCGACAGGGACCTACGAGCAGTACTTC.

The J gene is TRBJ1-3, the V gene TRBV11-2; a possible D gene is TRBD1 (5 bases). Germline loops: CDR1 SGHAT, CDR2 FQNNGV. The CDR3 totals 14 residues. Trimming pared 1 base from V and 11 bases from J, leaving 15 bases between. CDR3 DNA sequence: TGTGCCAGCAGCTTAGGGGGCGAAGGCAGCCCCATATATTTT. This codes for CASSLGGEGSPIYF.

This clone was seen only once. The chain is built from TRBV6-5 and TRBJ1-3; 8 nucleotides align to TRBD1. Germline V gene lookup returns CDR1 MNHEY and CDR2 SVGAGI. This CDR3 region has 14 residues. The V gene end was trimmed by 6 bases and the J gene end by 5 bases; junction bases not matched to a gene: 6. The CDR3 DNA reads TGTGCCAGCAGCGACAGGGGATTGAGAAACACCATATATTTT. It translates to CASSDRGLRNTIYF.

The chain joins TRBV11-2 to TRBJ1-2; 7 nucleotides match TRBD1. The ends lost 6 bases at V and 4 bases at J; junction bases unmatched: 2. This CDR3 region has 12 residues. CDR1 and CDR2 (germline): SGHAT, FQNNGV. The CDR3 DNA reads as TGTGCCAGCAGGAGGGACAGCTATGGCTACACCTTC. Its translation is CASRRDSYGYTF. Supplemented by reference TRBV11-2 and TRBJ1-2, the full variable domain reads EAGVAQSPRYKIIEKRQSVAFWCNPISGHATLYWYQQILGQGPKLLIQFQNNGVVDDSQLPKDRFSAERLKGVDSTLKIQPAKLEDSAVYLCASRRDSYGYTFGSGTRLTVV.

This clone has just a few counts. In nucleotides, the CDR3 is TGTGCCAGCAGTTACTCCCGACACATGAACACTGAAGCTTTCTTT. This codes for CASSYSRHMNTEAFF. The chain uses TRBV6-5 and TRBJ1-1; D gene unclear. The CDR3 sequence is 15 residues long. With 0 bases removed from V and 0 bases from J, the gap between germline ends came to 8 bases. CDR1 is MNHEY and CDR2 is SVGAGI in the germline V gene.

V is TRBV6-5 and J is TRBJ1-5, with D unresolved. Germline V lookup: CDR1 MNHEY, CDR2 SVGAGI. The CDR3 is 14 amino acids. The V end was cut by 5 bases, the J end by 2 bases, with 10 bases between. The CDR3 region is CASSLNTGNQPQHF. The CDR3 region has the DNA TGTGCCAGCAGTCTGAACACCGGCAATCAGCCCCAGCATTTT.

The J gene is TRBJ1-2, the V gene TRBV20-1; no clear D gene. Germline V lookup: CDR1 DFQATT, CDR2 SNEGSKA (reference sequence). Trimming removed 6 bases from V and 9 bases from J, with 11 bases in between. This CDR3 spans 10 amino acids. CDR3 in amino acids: CSADTRSYTF. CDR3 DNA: TGCAGTGCAGATACTAGGAGCTACACCTTC.

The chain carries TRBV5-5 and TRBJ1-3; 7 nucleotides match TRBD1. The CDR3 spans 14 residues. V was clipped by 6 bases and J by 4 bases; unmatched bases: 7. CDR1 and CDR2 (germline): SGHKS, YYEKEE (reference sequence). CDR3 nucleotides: TGTGCCAGCACCTTTACAGGGGCCGGAAACACCATATATTTT. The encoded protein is CASTFTGAGNTIYF.

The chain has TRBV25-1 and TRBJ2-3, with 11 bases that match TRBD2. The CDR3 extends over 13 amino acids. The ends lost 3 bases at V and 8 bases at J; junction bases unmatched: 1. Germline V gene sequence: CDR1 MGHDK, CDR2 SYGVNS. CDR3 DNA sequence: TGTGCCAGCAGTGATGGACTAGCGGGTACGCAGTATTTT. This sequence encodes CASSDGLAGTQYF.

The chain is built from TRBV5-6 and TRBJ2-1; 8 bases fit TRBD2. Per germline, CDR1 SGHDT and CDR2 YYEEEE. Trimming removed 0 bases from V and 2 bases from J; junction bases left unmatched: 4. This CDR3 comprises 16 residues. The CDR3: CASSLGGSGTYNEQFF. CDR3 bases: TGTGCCAGCAGCTTGGGCGGTAGCGGGACCTACAATGAGCAGTTCTTC.